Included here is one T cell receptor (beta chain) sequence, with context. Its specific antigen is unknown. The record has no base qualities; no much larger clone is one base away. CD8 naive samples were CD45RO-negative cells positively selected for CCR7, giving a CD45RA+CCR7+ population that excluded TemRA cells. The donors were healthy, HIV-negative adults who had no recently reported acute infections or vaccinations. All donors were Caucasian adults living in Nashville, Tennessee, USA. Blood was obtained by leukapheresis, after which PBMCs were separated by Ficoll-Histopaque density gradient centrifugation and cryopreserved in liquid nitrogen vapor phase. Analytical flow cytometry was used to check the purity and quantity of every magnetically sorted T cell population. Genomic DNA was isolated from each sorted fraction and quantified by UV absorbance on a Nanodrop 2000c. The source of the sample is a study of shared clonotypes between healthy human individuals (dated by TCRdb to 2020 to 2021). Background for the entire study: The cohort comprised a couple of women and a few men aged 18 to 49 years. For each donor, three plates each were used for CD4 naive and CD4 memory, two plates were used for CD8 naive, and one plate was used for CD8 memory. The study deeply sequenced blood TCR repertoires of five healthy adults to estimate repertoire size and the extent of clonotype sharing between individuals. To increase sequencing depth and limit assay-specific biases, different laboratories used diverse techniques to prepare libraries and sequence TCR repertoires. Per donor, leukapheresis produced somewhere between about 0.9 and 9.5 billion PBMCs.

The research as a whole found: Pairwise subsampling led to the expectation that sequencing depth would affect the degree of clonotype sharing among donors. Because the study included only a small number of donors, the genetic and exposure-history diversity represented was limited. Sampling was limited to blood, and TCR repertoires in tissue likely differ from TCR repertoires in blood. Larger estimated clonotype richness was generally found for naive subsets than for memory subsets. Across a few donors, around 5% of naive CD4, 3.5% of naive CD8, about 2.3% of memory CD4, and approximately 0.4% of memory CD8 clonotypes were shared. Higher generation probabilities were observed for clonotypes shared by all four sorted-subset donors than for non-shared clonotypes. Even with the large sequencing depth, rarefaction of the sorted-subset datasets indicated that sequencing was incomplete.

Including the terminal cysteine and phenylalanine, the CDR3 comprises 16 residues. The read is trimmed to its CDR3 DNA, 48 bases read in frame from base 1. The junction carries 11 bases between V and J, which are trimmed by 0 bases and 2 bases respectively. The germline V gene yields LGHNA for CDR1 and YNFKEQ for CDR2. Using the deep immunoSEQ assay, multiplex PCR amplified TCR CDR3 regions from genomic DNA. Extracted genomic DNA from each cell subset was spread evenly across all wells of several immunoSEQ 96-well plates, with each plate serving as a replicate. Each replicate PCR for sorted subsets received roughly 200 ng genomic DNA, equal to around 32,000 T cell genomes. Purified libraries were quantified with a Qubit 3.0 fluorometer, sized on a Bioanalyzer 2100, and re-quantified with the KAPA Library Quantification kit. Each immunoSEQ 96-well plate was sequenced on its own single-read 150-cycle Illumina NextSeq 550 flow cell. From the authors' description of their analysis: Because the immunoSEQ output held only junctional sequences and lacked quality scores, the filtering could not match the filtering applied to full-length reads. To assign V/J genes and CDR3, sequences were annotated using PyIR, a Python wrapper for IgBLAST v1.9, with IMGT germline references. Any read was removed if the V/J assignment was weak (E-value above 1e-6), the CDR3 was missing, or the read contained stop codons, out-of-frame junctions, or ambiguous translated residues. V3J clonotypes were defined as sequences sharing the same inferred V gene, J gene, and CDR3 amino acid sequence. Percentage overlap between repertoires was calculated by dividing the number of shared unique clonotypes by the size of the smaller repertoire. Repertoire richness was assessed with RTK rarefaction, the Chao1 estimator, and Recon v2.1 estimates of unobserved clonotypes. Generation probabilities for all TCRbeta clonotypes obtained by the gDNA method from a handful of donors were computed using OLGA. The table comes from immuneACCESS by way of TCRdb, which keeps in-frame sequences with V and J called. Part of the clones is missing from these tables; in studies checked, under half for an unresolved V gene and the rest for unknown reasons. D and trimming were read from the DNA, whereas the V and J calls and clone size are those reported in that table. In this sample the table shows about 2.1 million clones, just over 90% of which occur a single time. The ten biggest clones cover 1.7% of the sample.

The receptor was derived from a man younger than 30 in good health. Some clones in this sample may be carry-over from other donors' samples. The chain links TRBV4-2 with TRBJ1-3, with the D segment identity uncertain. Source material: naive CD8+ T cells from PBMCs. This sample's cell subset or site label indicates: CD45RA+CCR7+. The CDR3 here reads CASSQDFPGTGNTIYF. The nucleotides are TGTGCCAGCAGCCAAGATTTCCCGGGGACTGGAAACACCATATATTTT.